One TCR beta chain is described in this entry. What it binds is unknown. This specimen comes from a study of cytomegalovirus exposure and HLA in healthy donors. Study observations and caveats: The classifier, whose performance was assessed in both the original and validation cohorts, reportedly diagnosed cytomegalovirus status with high specificity and sensitivity. From TCR beta sequences, most subjects' HLA-A and HLA-B alleles were reportedly predicted accurately.

The PCR was carried out with 60 Vbeta primers and 13 Jbeta primers. The assay was immunoSEQ multiplex PCR, and TCRdb's table has in-frame clones only and misses some. The sample shows some 150,000 clones, around 85% of them seen only once. Sequenced: PBMCs. The TCR was taken from a man in his forties or fifties in good health and CMV-seronegative.

The chain's CDR3 is CASSYGRRETQYF. In DNA, the CDR3 is TGTGCCAGCAGTTACGGTAGGAGGGAGACCCAGTACTTC. The chain couples TRBV6-5 to TRBJ2-5; D may be TRBD2 (5 bases). V was cut by 2 bases and J by 5 bases, with 9 bases left in between. The CDR3 sequence is 13 residues long. Germline lookup yields CDR1 MNHEY and CDR2 SVGAGI.